The 27 T cell receptor beta chains below were found in one sample sequenced in a study of blood T cell repertoires in COVID-19. Clones were read by immunoSEQ multiplex PCR, and TCRdb kept only the in-frame ones, dropping some. The table records fewer than 350,000 clones, less than 85% of them present only once. The sequenced sample consisted of PBMCs or T cells enriched from blood (not recorded which). All receptors come from a woman aged 25 to 39 who had been exposed to COVID-19.

The table lists this clone with a few counts. CDR3 sequence reads: CASRADRAAEQYF. CDR3 coding DNA: TGTGCCAGCAGGGCAGACAGGGCGGCCGAGCAGTACTTC. The chain couples TRBV6-6 to TRBJ2-7; 7 nucleotides match TRBD1. Losses at the gene ends were 6 bases for V and 6 bases for J; bases not matched to a gene: 8. The V gene's germline CDR1 is MNHNY and CDR2 SVGAGI (reference sequence). The CDR3 consists of 13 residues.

The CDR3 sequence is CASSQDNKMPDTDTQYF. The CDR3 DNA sequence: TGCGCCAGCAGCCAAGATAATAAAATGCCAGACACAGATACGCAGTATTTT. The gene calls are TRBV4-1 and TRBJ2-3; D uncertain. Trimming cost V 0 bases and J 2 bases, with 15 bases left between them. CDR3 length: 17 residues. Germline CDR1 MGHRA, CDR2 YSYEKL.

A few counts support this clone. The rearrangement joins TRBV7-9 to TRBJ1-1, with D possibly TRBD1 on 5 matching bases. CDR1 SEHNR and CDR2 FQNEAQ come from the germline V gene (reference sequence). The CDR3 spans 14 residues. V lost 5 bases and J 1 base, leaving 11 bases between the germline ends. CDR3 sequence (DNA): TGTGCCAGCAGCCCTCGGAGGGGGAACACTGAAGCTTTCTTT. It encodes CASSPRRGNTEAFF.

The gene calls are TRBV15 and TRBJ1-2; 7 bases line up with TRBD1. The CDR3 has 15 amino acids. V was clipped by 5 bases and J by 4 bases; unmatched bases: 10. Per the germline V gene, CDR1 is LNHNV and CDR2 is YYDKDF (reference sequence). This chain's CDR3 is CATSRAGQDTYGYTF. CDR3 bases: TGTGCCACCAGCCGAGCAGGACAGGACACCTATGGCTACACCTTC.

This clone was counted once. The J gene is TRBJ2-5, the V gene TRBV2; 8 positions agree with TRBD2. The length of the CDR3 is 14 residues. V gave up 5 bases and J gave up 3 bases; unmatched junction bases: 5. Germline V gene data show CDR1 as SNHLY and CDR2 as FYNNEI. The CDR3: CASSPSTSEETQYF. CDR3 in DNA: TGTGCCAGCAGTCCCTCGACTAGCGAAGAGACCCAGTACTTC.

The V call is TRBV14, the J call TRBJ1-1, with D possibly being TRBD1 (6 bases). The CDR3 extends over 14 amino acids. Germline values: CDR1 SGHDN, CDR2 FVKESK. V was trimmed by 3 bases and J by 5 bases, leaving 13 bases between them. CDR3 nucleotide sequence: TGTGCCAGCAGCCAGAACAGGGTAGAGACTGAAGCTTTCTTT. It specifies CASSQNRVETEAFF.

V is TRBV19 and J is TRBJ2-1, with 12 positions matching TRBD2. The CDR3 is 15 residues long. V dropped 1 base and J dropped 7; count of bases not matched to a gene: 2. Germline CDR1 reads LNHDA; CDR2 reads SQIVND (reference sequence). The CDR3 protein is CASSIVTSGRNEQFF. In nucleotides, the CDR3 is TGTGCCAGTAGTATAGTTACTAGCGGGAGGAATGAGCAGTTCTTC. Complete variable domain (other parts from reference TRBV19 and TRBJ2-1): DGGITQSPKYLFRKEGQNVTLSCEQNLNHDAMYWYRQDPGQGLRLIYYSQIVNDFQKGDIAEGYSVSREKKESFPLTVTSAQKNPTAFYLCASSIVTSGRNEQFFGPGTRLTVL.

The V gene is TRBV5-5, the J gene TRBJ1-5; 9 bases match TRBD1. With 4 bases clipped from V and 7 bases from J, the junction kept 9 bases outside the gene matches. The germline CDR1 and CDR2 sequences are SGHKS and YYEKEE (reference sequence). The CDR3 is made up of 15 amino acids. CDR3 DNA: TGTGCCAGCAGCCATACAGGGGGCAGTAAGCAGCCCCAGCATTTT. Protein product: CASSHTGGSKQPQHF.

The chain uses TRBV6-1 and TRBJ2-4; D possibly corresponds to TRBD1 (5 bases). The CDR3 has 16 amino acids. The germline V and J ends were trimmed by 3 bases and 0 bases, with 12 bases remaining between them. From germline, CDR1 is MNHNS and CDR2 SASEGT. CDR3 nucleotides: TGTGCCAGCAGTGACCTTCACAGGCGAGCCAAAAACATTCAGTACTTC. It yields the protein CASSDLHRRAKNIQYF.

V and J are TRBV29-1 and TRBJ2-3; tentative D call: TRBD1 (5 bases). Germline V CDR1 and CDR2: SQVTM, ANQGSEA. The CDR3 is 11 amino acids. V lost 7 bases and J 1 base, leaving 6 bases between the germline ends. CDR3 DNA: TGCAGCGCACAGGGCACAGATACGCAGTATTTT. Amino acid sequence: CSAQGTDTQYF.

The chain recombines TRBV18 with TRBJ1-1, with unresolved D. CDR3 length: 14 residues. The ends were cut back, 2 bases at V and 3 bases at J, with 10 bases in the middle. Germline CDR1 and CDR2: KGHSH and LQKENI. CDR3: CASSPNPTDTEAFF. Written as DNA, the CDR3 is TGTGCCAGCTCACCAAACCCAACAGACACTGAAGCTTTCTTT.

V usage is TRBV28 and J usage is TRBJ2-5, with D tentatively TRBD1 (6 bases). Trimming stripped 3 bases from V and 5 bases from J, with 13 bases between. The CDR3 runs to 14 residues. From germline, CDR1 is MDHEN and CDR2 SYDVKM. CDR3 sequence (DNA): TGTGCCAGCAGTTTGCCACAGGGCCGGGAGACCCAGTACTTC. Translating gives CASSLPQGRETQYF.

Only one count was recorded for this clone. The V and J genes are TRBV7-8 and TRBJ1-4; 7 bases line up with TRBD1. The CDR3 extends over 15 amino acids. Unmatched junction bases numbered 12, after V lost 4 bases and J lost 10 bases. CDR1 is SGHVS, CDR2 FQNEAQ, per germline. The chain's CDR3 is CASSSGGRQGPKLFF. The CDR3 DNA follows: TGTGCCAGCAGCTCAGGGGGTAGACAGGGACCAAAACTGTTTTTT.

The chain uses TRBV7-9 and TRBJ1-1; possible D gene TRBD1, 6 bases. The germline V gene encodes CDR1 SEHNR and CDR2 FQNEAQ (reference sequence). The CDR3 totals 14 residues. V was trimmed by 6 bases and J by 4 bases, leaving 15 bases between them. The DNA for the CDR3 is TGTGCCAGCAGTCCACAGGGAGGGATCACTGAAGCTTTCTTT. It encodes CASSPQGGITEAFF.

V gene TRBV7-8 combines with J gene TRBJ1-6, with D maybe TRBD1 (5 bases). The CDR3 spans 17 residues. V was clipped by 1 base and J by 6 bases, with 16 bases between them. Germline V gene sequence: CDR1 SGHVS, CDR2 FQNEAQ. The CDR3 protein is CASSLVWGRDGNSPLHF. Written as DNA, the CDR3 is TGTGCCAGCAGCTTAGTTTGGGGCAGGGATGGTAATTCACCCCTCCACTTT. The variable domain in full, with the rest retrieved from reference TRBV7-8 and TRBJ1-6, is GAGVSQSPRYKVAKRGQDVALRCDPISGHVSLFWYQQALGQGPEFLTYFQNEAQLDKSGLPSDRFFAERPEGSVSTLKIQRTQQEDSAVYLCASSLVWGRDGNSPLHFGNGTRLTVT.

The rearrangement links TRBV14 to TRBJ1-2, with 9 bases lining up with TRBD1. Germline V gene sequence: CDR1 SGHDN, CDR2 FVKESK. The J segment lost 5 bases and the V segment lost 8 bases, leaving 3 bases of the junction unmatched. This CDR3 comprises 12 residues. The chain's CDR3 is CASDGTGYGYTF. For the CDR3, the DNA is TGTGCCAGCGACGGGACAGGGTATGGCTACACCTTC.

The chain combines TRBV7-9 with TRBJ2-3; perhaps TRBD2 as D (5 bases). CDR3 length: 13 amino acids. CDR1 is SEHNR, CDR2 FQNEAQ, per germline (reference sequence). Between the trimmed V and J ends, which lost 1 base and 7 bases, there was a span of 9 bases. CDR3 coding DNA: TGTGCCAGCAGCTTAGTTACGGGATATACGCAGTATTTT. As protein: CASSLVTGYTQYF.

This sequence joins TRBV23-1 and TRBJ1-6; no clear D. TRBV23-1 is placed among ORFs of uncertain function. The CDR3 loop spans 16 amino acids. The V and J ends lost 6 bases and 9 bases respectively, with 21 bases between them. The CDR3 nucleotides read TGCGCCAGCAGCTCCGGGAAACTTCAAATCGGTTCACCCCTCCACTTT. Protein product: CASSSGKLQIGSPLHF.

CDR3 sequence: CASSQEALPNQPQHF. The CDR3 DNA reads TGCGCCAGCAGCCAAGAGGCTCTTCCCAATCAGCCCCAGCATTTT. The chain joins TRBV4-1 to TRBJ1-5; D uncertain. Germline CDR1 reads MGHRA; CDR2 reads YSYEKL. The CDR3 runs to 15 residues. Deletions cut 0 bases from V and 3 bases from J, with 9 bases between.

This chain connects TRBV3-1 (or the pseudogene TRBV3-2) to TRBJ1-6; D might be TRBD1 (5 bases). The CDR3 is made up of 13 amino acids. Germline values: CDR1 LGHDT, CDR2 YNNKEL (reference sequence). V lost 7 bases, J lost 4 bases, and 8 bases lay in between. The CDR3 loop is CASNRGYNSPLHF. The CDR3 region has the DNA TGTGCCAGCAATAGGGGTTATAATTCACCCCTCCACTTT.

This CDR3 is CATSRDNPGGTEAFF. The CDR3 DNA reads as TGTGCCACCAGCAGAGATAACCCAGGGGGCACTGAAGCTTTCTTT. The chain links TRBV15 to TRBJ1-1; 7 bases agree with TRBD1. The CDR3 length is 15 residues. Germline V gene sequence: CDR1 LNHNV, CDR2 YYDKDF (reference sequence). The V gene end was trimmed by 0 bases and the J gene end by 4 bases; junction bases not matched to a gene: 5.

V and J are TRBV24-1 and TRBJ2-7; 8 nucleotides align to TRBD1. CDR1 and CDR2 from the germline V gene are KGHDR and SFDVKD. The CDR3 length is 15 residues. V trimming: 3 bases; J trimming: 2 bases; junction bases outside the gene matches: 5. The CDR3 sequence: CATSDDGQGAYEQYF. The CDR3 nucleotides read TGTGCCACCAGTGATGACGGACAGGGAGCCTACGAGCAGTACTTC.

The chain joins TRBV12-3 or TRBV12-4 to TRBJ1-4, with a possible D match to TRBD1 (5 bases). Trimming left V 7 bases short and J 7 bases short, with 13 bases between. The CDR3 has 13 residues. The CDR3 coding sequence is TGTGCCAGCAAGGGGCAGCTTAGTGAAAAACTGTTTTTT. It yields the protein CASKGQLSEKLFF.

The rearrangement links TRBV5-1 to TRBJ1-1; 7 bases are a match to TRBD1. Germline CDR1 is SGHRS and CDR2 is YFSETQ. The V and J ends lost 3 bases and 3 bases, in that order; junction bases with no gene match: 5. The CDR3 sequence is 14 residues long. CDR3 DNA: TGCGCCAGCAGCTCAGACAGGGTTGACACTGAAGCTTTCTTT. Amino acid sequence: CASSSDRVDTEAFF.

The chain is built from TRBV30 and TRBJ2-1; D gene ambiguous. This CDR3 is built from 14 residues. V was cut by 2 bases and J by 4 bases, with 12 bases left in between. The V gene's germline CDR1 is GTSNPN and CDR2 SVGIG (reference sequence). CDR3: CAWSRMGSYNEQFF. The CDR3, as DNA: TGTGCCTGGAGTCGGATGGGCTCGTACAATGAGCAGTTCTTC.

The chain combines TRBV5-4 with TRBJ1-1, with a weak D call TRBD1 (6 bases). From germline, CDR1 is SGHNT and CDR2 YYREEE (reference sequence). The CDR3 length is 15 residues. The V gene lost 0 bases and the J gene lost 1 base, with 10 bases spanning the gap. CDR3 amino acids: CASSLAKGENTEAFF. The CDR3 DNA reads as TGTGCCAGCAGCTTGGCCAAGGGGGAGAACACTGAAGCTTTCTTT.

The V call is TRBV30, the J call TRBJ1-3; a possible D gene is TRBD1 (5 bases). The CDR3 has 14 residues. CDR1 is GTSNPN, CDR2 SVGIG, per germline (reference sequence). The ends were cut back, 5 bases at V and 0 bases at J, with 11 bases in the middle. The CDR3 region has the DNA TGTGCCTGGCTCCGCCAGGGCTCTGGAAACACCATATATTTT. Protein: CAWLRQGSGNTIYF.